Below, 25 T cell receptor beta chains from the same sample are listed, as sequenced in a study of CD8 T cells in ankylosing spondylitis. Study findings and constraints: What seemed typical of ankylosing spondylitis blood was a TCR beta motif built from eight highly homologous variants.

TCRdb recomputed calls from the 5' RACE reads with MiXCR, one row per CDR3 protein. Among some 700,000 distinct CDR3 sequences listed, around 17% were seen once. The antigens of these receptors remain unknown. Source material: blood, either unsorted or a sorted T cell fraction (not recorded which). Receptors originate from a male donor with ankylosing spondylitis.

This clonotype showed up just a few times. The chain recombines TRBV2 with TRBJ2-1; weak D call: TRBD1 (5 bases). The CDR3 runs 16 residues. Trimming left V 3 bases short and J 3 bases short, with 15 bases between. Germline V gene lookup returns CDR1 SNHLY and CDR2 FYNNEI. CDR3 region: CASSEGLSPFYNEQFF. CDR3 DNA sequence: TGTGCCAGCAGTGAGGGGCTTAGCCCATTCTACAATGAGCAGTTCTTC.

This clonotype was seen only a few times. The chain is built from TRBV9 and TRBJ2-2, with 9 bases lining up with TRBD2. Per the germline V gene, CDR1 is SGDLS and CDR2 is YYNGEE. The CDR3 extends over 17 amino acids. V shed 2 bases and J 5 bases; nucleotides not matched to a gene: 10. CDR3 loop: CASSVGLAGRATGELFF. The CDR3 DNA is TGTGCCAGCAGCGTGGGCCTAGCGGGAAGAGCGACCGGGGAGCTGTTTTTT.

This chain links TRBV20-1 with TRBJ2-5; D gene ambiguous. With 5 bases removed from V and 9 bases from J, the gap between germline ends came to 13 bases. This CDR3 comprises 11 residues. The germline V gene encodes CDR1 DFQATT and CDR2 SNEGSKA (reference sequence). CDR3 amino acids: CSADRPEAQYF. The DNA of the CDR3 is TGCAGTGCTGACCGCCCTGAGGCCCAGTACTTC.

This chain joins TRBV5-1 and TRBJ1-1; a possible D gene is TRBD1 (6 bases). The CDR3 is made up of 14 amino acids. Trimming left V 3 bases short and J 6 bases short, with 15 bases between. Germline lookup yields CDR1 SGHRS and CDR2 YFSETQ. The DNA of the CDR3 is TGCGCCAGCAGCTCAAACAGGGCTGCGGCTGAAGCTTTCTTT. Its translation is CASSSNRAAAEAFF.

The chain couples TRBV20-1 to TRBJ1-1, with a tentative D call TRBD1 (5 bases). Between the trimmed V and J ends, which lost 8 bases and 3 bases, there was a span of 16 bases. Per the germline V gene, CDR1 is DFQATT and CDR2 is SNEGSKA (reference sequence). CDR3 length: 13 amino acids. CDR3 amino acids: CSTQGREDTEAFF. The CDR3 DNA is TGCAGTACTCAGGGCCGAGAGGACACTGAAGCTTTCTTT.

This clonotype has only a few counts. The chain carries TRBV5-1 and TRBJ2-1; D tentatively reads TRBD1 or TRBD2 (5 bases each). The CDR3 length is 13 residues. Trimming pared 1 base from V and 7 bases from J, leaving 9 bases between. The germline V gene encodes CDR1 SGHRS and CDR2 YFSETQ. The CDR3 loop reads CASSLWDGNEQFF. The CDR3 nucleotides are TGCGCCAGCAGCTTGTGGGACGGGAATGAGCAGTTCTTC.

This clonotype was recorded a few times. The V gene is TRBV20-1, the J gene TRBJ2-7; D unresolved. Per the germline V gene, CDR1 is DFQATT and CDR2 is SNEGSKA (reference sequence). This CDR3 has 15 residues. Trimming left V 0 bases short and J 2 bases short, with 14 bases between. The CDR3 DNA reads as TGCAGTGCTAGAGATGGAGTAGCCAGGACCTACGAGCAGTACTTC. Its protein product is CSARDGVARTYEQYF.

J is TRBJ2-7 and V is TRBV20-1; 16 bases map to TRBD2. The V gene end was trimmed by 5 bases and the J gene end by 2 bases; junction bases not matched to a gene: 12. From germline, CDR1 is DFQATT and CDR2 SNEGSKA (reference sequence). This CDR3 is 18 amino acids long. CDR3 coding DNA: TGCAGTGCTGGAACCGGGACTAGCGGGAGGGGGAAGACCTACGAGCAGTACTTC. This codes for CSAGTGTSGRGKTYEQYF.

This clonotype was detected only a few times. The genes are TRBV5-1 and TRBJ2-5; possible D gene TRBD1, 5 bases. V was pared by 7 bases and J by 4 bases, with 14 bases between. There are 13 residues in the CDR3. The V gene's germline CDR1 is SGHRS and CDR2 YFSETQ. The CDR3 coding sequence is TGCGCCAGCTTTTCTCAGGGTTTAGAGACCCAGTACTTC. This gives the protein CASFSQGLETQYF.

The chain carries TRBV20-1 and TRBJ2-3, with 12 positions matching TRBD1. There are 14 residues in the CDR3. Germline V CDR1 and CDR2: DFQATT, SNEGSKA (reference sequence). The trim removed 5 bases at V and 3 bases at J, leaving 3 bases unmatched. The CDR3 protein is CSARDRGRTDTQYF. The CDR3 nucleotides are TGCAGTGCTCGGGACAGGGGGCGTACAGATACGCAGTATTTT.

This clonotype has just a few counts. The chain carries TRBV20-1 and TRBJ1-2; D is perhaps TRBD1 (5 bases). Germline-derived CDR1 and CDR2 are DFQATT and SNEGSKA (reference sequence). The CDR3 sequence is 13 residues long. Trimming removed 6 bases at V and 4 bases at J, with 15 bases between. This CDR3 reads CSATASGLYGYTF. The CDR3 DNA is TGCAGTGCGACCGCCTCGGGGCTCTATGGCTACACCTTC.

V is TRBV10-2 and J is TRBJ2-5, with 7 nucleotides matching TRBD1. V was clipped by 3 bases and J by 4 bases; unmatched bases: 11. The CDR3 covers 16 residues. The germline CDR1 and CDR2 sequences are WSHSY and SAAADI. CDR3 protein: CASSEWGSTGLETQYF. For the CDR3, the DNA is TGCGCCAGCAGTGAATGGGGGTCGACAGGGTTAGAGACCCAGTACTTC.

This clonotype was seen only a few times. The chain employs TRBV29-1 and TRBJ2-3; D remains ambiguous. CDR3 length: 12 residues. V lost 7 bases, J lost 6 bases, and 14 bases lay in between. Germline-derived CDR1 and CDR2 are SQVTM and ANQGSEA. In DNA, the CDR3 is TGCAGCGCCCCGCTCCCCGGGGATACGCAGTATTTT. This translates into CSAPLPGDTQYF.

CDR3 coding DNA: TGTGCCAGCAGCTTCACGGTTATAGGGGGCTACAATTCACCCCTCCACTTT. Protein: CASSFTVIGGYNSPLHF. The chain links TRBV7-3 to TRBJ1-6; 7 bases line up with TRBD1. Looked up from germline, CDR1 is SGHTA and CDR2 is FQGTGA. The CDR3 is made up of 17 amino acids. J gave up 7 bases and V 3 bases, and 12 bases lay outside the gene matches.

DNA for the CDR3: TGTGCCAGCAGAGTCGGGACAGGGGGCGGTCAGCCCCAGCATTTT. It specifies CASRVGTGGGQPQHF. This sequence joins TRBV6-1 and TRBJ1-5; 12 bases align to TRBD1. The CDR3 covers 15 residues. V lost 6 bases to trimming and J lost 6 bases; unmatched junction nucleotides: 6. The germline CDR1 and CDR2 sequences are MNHNS and SASEGT.

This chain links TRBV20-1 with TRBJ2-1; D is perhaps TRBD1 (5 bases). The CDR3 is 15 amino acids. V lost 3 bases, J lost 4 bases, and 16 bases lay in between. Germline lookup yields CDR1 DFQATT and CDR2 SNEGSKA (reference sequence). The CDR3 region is CSARPGHEPYNEQFF. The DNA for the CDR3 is TGCAGTGCTAGGCCCGGACACGAACCATACAATGAGCAGTTCTTC.

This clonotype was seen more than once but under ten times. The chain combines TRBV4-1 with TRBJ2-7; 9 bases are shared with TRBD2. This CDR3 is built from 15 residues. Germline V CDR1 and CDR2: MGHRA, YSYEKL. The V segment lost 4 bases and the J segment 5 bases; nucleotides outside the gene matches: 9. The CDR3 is CASSPLAGERHEQYF. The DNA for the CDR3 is TGCGCCAGCAGCCCCTTAGCGGGAGAGAGGCACGAGCAGTACTTC.

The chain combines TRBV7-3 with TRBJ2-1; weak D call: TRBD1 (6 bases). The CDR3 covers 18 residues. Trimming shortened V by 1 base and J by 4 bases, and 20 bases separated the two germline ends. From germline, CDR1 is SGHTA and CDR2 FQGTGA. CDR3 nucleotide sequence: TGTGCCAGCAGCTTAAGATCCGCAGGGGCACAATATTACAATGAGCAGTTCTTC. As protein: CASSLRSAGAQYYNEQFF.

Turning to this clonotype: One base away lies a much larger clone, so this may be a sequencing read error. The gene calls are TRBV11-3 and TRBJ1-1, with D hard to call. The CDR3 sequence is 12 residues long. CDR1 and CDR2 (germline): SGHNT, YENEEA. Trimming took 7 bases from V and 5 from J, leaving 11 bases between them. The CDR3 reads CASTRRGTEAFF. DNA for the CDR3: TGTGCCAGCACGAGACGCGGGACTGAAGCTTTCTTT.

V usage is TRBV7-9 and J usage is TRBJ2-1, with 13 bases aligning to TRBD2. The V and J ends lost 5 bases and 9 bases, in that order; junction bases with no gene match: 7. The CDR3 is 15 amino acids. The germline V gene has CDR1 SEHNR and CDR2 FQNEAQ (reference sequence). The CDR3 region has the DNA TGTGCCAGCAGCAGCCGGACTAGCGGGGGACGTGAGCAGTTCTTC. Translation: CASSSRTSGGREQFF.

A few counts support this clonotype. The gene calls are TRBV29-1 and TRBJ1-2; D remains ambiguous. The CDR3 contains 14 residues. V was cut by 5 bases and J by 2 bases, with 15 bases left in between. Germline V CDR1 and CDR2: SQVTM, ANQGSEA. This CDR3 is CSVNPPGYNYGYTF. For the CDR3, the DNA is TGCAGCGTTAACCCCCCAGGTTACAACTATGGCTACACCTTC.

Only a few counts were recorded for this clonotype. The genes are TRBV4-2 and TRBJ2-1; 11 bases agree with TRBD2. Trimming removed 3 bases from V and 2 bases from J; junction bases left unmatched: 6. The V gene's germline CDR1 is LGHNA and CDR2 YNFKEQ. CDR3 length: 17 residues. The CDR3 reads CASSQYSGGVTYNEQFF. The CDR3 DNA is TGTGCCAGCAGCCAGTATAGCGGGGGGGTTACCTACAATGAGCAGTTCTTC.

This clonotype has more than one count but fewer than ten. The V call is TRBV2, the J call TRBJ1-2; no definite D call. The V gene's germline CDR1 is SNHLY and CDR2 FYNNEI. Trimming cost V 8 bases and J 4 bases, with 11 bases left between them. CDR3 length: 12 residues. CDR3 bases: TGTGCCAGCTTAGCTGGGCCCTATGGCTACACCTTC. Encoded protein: CASLAGPYGYTF.

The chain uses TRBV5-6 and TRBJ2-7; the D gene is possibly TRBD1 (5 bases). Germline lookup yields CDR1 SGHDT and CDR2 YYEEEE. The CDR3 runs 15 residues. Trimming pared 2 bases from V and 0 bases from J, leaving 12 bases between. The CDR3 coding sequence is TGTGCCAGCAGCTTCCCGACAGAATTCTCCTACGAGCAGTACTTC. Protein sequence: CASSFPTEFSYEQYF.

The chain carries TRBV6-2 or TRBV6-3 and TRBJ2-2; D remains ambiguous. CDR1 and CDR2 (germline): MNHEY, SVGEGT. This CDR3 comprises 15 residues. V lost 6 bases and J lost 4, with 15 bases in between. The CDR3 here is CASSNIRWGTGELFF. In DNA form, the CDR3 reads TGTGCCAGCAGCAACATTCGGTGGGGCACCGGGGAGCTGTTTTTT.